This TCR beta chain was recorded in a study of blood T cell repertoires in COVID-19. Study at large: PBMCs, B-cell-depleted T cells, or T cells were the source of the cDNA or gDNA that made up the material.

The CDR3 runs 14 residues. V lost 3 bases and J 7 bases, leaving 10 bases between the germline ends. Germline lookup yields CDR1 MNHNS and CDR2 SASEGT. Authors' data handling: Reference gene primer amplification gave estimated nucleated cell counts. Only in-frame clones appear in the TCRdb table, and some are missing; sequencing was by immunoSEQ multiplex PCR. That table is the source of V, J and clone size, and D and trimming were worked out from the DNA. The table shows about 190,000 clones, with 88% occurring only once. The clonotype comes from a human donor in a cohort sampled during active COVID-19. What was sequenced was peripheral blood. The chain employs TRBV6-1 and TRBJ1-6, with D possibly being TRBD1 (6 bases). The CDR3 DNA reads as TGTGCCAGCAGTGAGCTGGACAGAAATTCACCCCTCCACTTT. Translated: CASSELDRNSPLHF.